A single sample gave rise to the 32 T cell receptor beta chains below, sequenced in a study of T cell responses to AZD1222 COVID-19 vaccine. TCRdb keeps only in-frame clones here, not all; method: immunoSEQ multiplex PCR. The table lists 140,000 to 150,000 clones, 85% to 95% of them singletons. The sequenced sample was peripheral blood, obtained on day 0 of AZD1222 vaccination. The receptors shown here come from an adult in good health.

This chain uses TRBV9 with TRBJ2-5, with TRBD1 matching over 7 bases. Losses at the gene ends were 6 bases for V and 5 bases for J; bases not matched to a gene: 13. Germline loops: CDR1 SGDLS, CDR2 YYNGEE. The CDR3 spans 15 residues. CDR3 protein: CASNPGDRVAETQYF. CDR3 DNA: TGTGCCAGCAATCCGGGTGACAGGGTTGCGGAGACCCAGTACTTC.

The CDR3 loop is CASSLQGNNEKLFF. CDR3 DNA: TGTGCCAGCAGCTTACAGGGGAACAATGAAAAACTGTTTTTT. The rearrangement links TRBV5-6 to TRBJ1-4; 7 nucleotides match TRBD1. Germline V lookup: CDR1 SGHDT, CDR2 YYEEEE. With 2 bases clipped from V and 5 bases from J, the junction kept 3 bases outside the gene matches. The CDR3 contains 14 residues.

The chain couples TRBV5-1 to TRBJ2-2; unclear D gene. V was trimmed by 1 base and J by 9 bases, leaving 10 bases between them. Germline CDR1 and CDR2: SGHRS and YFSETQ. The CDR3 runs 13 residues. This chain's CDR3 is CASSLNQQRELFF. The CDR3 coding sequence is TGCGCCAGCAGCTTGAACCAGCAAAGGGAGCTGTTTTTT.

This clone was seen a single time. The V call is TRBV5-1, the J call TRBJ1-1; tentatively, D is TRBD1 (6 bases). Germline lookup yields CDR1 SGHRS and CDR2 YFSETQ. Trimming pared 4 bases from V and 7 bases from J, leaving 14 bases between. This CDR3 has 13 amino acids. DNA of the CDR3: TGCGCCAGCAGCATACAGGGTTCGGGTGAAGCTTTCTTT. Residues: CASSIQGSGEAFF.

The chain uses TRBV6-5 and TRBJ2-7, with D maybe TRBD1 (6 bases). The CDR3 loop spans 14 amino acids. Trimming left V 6 bases short and J 5 bases short, with 17 bases between. CDR1 MNHEY and CDR2 SVGAGI come from the germline V gene. The chain's CDR3 is CASRTQTGANEQYF. In DNA, the CDR3 is TGTGCCAGCAGGACGCAGACAGGTGCCAACGAGCAGTACTTC.

The chain uses TRBV6-5 and TRBJ2-1; no clear D. V lost 6 bases and J 6 bases, leaving 12 bases between the germline ends. The CDR3 is 13 residues long. The germline V gene encodes CDR1 MNHEY and CDR2 SVGAGI. The CDR3 is CASSSLGVNEQFF. CDR3 DNA sequence: TGTGCCAGCAGCTCCCTTGGGGTCAATGAGCAGTTCTTC.

V gene TRBV9 combines with J gene TRBJ1-4; D unresolved. V was clipped by 0 bases and J by 2 bases, with 11 bases between them. Germline V gives CDR1 SGDLS, CDR2 YYNGEE. This CDR3 is built from 16 residues. The CDR3 here is CASSVGIGGTNEKLFF. Here the CDR3 DNA reads TGTGCCAGCAGCGTAGGGATCGGAGGGACTAATGAAAAACTGTTTTTT.

The genes are TRBV5-4 and TRBJ2-3; the match to TRBD1 covers 11 bases. The germline V gene has CDR1 SGHNT and CDR2 YYREEE (reference sequence). The junction had 6 bases not matched to a gene; V was cut back by 4 bases and J by 2 bases. The CDR3 has 16 amino acids. DNA of the CDR3: TGTGCCAGCAGCGCGGACAGGGGGCAGGACACAGATACGCAGTATTTT. Amino acid sequence: CASSADRGQDTDTQYF.

The chain combines TRBV5-1 with TRBJ1-4; possibly TRBD1 for D (5 bases). V lost 0 bases and J 3 bases, leaving 12 bases between the germline ends. The CDR3 spans 16 residues. The germline V gene has CDR1 SGHRS and CDR2 YFSETQ. The CDR3 nucleotides read TGCGCCAGCAGCTTGGTACCCGGGGGTCCTAATGAAAAACTGTTTTTT. Protein sequence: CASSLVPGGPNEKLFF.

The rearrangement uses TRBV5-6 and TRBJ1-1; D is unresolved. The germline CDR1 and CDR2 sequences are SGHDT and YYEEEE. The CDR3 totals 14 residues. V gave up 1 base and J gave up 3 bases, with 10 bases separating them. The CDR3 nucleotides read TGTGCCAGCAGCTTGCAAGGGATGGACACTGAAGCTTTCTTT. Translating gives CASSLQGMDTEAFF.

The chain combines TRBV29-1 with TRBJ2-7; D unclear. With 4 bases removed from V and 0 bases from J, the gap between germline ends came to 10 bases. Germline values: CDR1 SQVTM, CDR2 ANQGSEA. This CDR3 comprises 13 residues. CDR3 amino acids: CSVVGLSSYEQYF. The CDR3 DNA reads TGCAGCGTTGTGGGCCTGAGCTCCTACGAGCAGTACTTC.

The rearrangement links TRBV12-3 or TRBV12-4 to TRBJ1-6, with TRBD1 as a possible D gene (5 bases). V lost 5 bases, J lost 10 bases, and 12 bases lay in between. There are 13 residues in the CDR3. This CDR3 is CASSPTGSSPLHF. The DNA of the CDR3 is TGTGCCAGCAGTCCTACAGGTTCCTCACCCCTCCACTTT.

The chain uses TRBV24-1 and TRBJ1-1; 7 bases agree with TRBD1. Germline values: CDR1 KGHDR, CDR2 SFDVKD. This CDR3 has 11 amino acids. V trimming: 4 bases; J trimming: 12 bases; junction bases outside the gene matches: 4. The CDR3 reads CATSEQGRTFF. The CDR3 coding sequence is TGTGCCACCAGTGAACAGGGGAGGACTTTCTTT.

This chain links TRBV19 with TRBJ1-2, with D possibly TRBD1 on 5 matching bases. From germline, CDR1 is LNHDA and CDR2 SQIVND (reference sequence). V gave up 10 bases and J gave up 2 bases, with 20 bases separating them. CDR3 length equals 15 residues. CDR3 DNA: TGTGCCACCATAGGGGCCGGTTTGGGGAACTATGGCTACACCTTC. It translates to CATIGAGLGNYGYTF.

The chain has TRBV11-2 and TRBJ1-3, with D unresolved. The germline gives CDR1 SGHAT, CDR2 FQNNGV. There are 17 residues in the CDR3. V lost 2 bases to trimming and J lost 0 bases, with 14 bases between them. As DNA, the CDR3 is TGTGCCAGCAGCTTATTAGTGGGATCCGCCTCTGGAAACACCATATATTTT. Amino acid sequence: CASSLLVGSASGNTIYF.

V is TRBV6-5 and J is TRBJ1-3; no firm D call. Per the germline V gene, CDR1 is MNHEY and CDR2 is SVGAGI. The CDR3 consists of 13 residues. Trimming stripped 8 bases from V and 3 bases from J, with 11 bases between. CDR3 in DNA: TGTGCCAGCGTAGGGATAGTTGGAAACACCATATATTTT. Amino acids: CASVGIVGNTIYF.

Comments on this clone: Distinct nucleotide sequences in the sample also encode this CDR3. The DNA for the CDR3 is TGTGCCAGTAGTAGCCTAGGAGGGAACACTGAAGCTTTCTTT. Amino acids: CASSSLGGNTEAFF. The chain employs TRBV19 and TRBJ1-1, with unresolved D. The CDR3 has 14 amino acids. Germline V gene lookup returns CDR1 LNHDA and CDR2 SQIVND (reference sequence). Trimming left V 4 bases short and J 1 base short, with 10 bases between. Drawing the rest from reference TRBV19 and TRBJ1-1, the complete variable domain is DGGITQSPKYLFRKEGQNVTLSCEQNLNHDAMYWYRQDPGQGLRLIYYSQIVNDFQKGDIAEGYSVSREKKESFPLTVTSAQKNPTAFYLCASSSLGGNTEAFFGQGTRLTVV.

The V gene is TRBV2, the J gene TRBJ1-2; tentatively, D is TRBD1 (5 bases). Trimming took off 3 bases at V and 12 bases at J, with 14 bases between the two ends. The germline gives CDR1 SNHLY, CDR2 FYNNEI. The CDR3 is 12 residues long. The CDR3 is CASSELGHSDTF. CDR3 nucleotides: TGTGCCAGCAGTGAGCTAGGACATTCCGACACCTTC. Combining the CDR3 with reference TRBV2 and TRBJ1-2 gives the whole variable domain EPEVTQTPSHQVTQMGQEVILRCVPISNHLYFYWYRQILGQKVEFLVSFYNNEISEKSEIFDDQFSVERPDGSNFTLKIRSTKLEDSAMYFCASSELGHSDTFGSGTRLTVV.

V is TRBV7-8 and J is TRBJ1-6, with 7 positions matching TRBD1. Germline V lookup: CDR1 SGHVS, CDR2 FQNEAQ. The CDR3 runs to 15 residues. Losses at the gene ends were 5 bases for V and 6 bases for J; bases not matched to a gene: 7. CDR3 sequence: CASSTRDSLNSPLHF. CDR3 bases: TGTGCCAGCAGCACCCGGGACAGCCTTAATTCACCCCTCCACTTT.

J is TRBJ1-6 and V is TRBV7-6; D is ambiguous. Germline V CDR1 and CDR2: SGHVS, FNYEAQ. Trimming took 4 bases from V and 5 from J, leaving 12 bases between them. The CDR3 has 15 amino acids. The CDR3 nucleotides are TGTGCCAGCAGCTCTTCGGGGATTCATAATTCACCCCTCCACTTT. Amino acid sequence: CASSSSGIHNSPLHF.

The chain combines TRBV6-5 with TRBJ1-1, with 7 bases fitting TRBD1. The ends lost 6 bases at V and 4 bases at J; junction bases unmatched: 11. The CDR3 length is 15 residues. Germline values: CDR1 MNHEY, CDR2 SVGAGI. CDR3 sequence (DNA): TGTGCCAGCAGCCTTCTAGGGGGCTGGGGCACTGAAGCTTTCTTT. Translated, it gives CASSLLGGWGTEAFF.

V gene TRBV18 combines with J gene TRBJ1-6, with 8 bases matching TRBD1. The CDR3 is 16 residues long. The germline V gene encodes CDR1 KGHSH and CDR2 LQKENI. V lost 4 bases, J lost 6 bases, and 8 bases stayed unmatched. CDR3 nucleotides: TGTGCCAGCTCACTATCTCAGGGGGCTGGTAATTCACCCCTCCACTTT. It encodes CASSLSQGAGNSPLHF. The entire variable domain, with the rest obtained from reference TRBV18 and TRBJ1-6, is as follows: NAGVMQNPRHLVRRRGQEARLRCSPMKGHSHVYWYRQLPEEGLKFMVYLQKENIIDESGMPKERFSAEFPKEGPSILRIQQVVRGDSAAYFCASSLSQGAGNSPLHFGNGTRLTVT.

This clone appeared a single time. V is TRBV27 and J is TRBJ1-6; 8 positions match TRBD1. CDR1 and CDR2 (germline): MNHEY, SMNVEV (reference sequence). The CDR3 covers 14 residues. The junction had 12 bases not matched to a gene; V was cut back by 6 bases and J by 14 bases. CDR3 loop: CASSLTGAVRTLHF. CDR3 coding DNA: TGTGCCAGCAGCCTGACAGGGGCGGTGAGAACCCTCCACTTT.

The chain is built from TRBV6-5 and TRBJ1-2, with TRBD1 identical over 7 bases. The junction had 9 bases not matched to a gene; V was cut back by 3 bases and J by 8 bases. The length of the CDR3 is 14 residues. Germline V CDR1 and CDR2: MNHEY, SVGAGI. CDR3 coding DNA: TGTGCCAGCAGTTATTCCCGACAGGGCGAGGGCTACACCTTC. Amino acid sequence: CASSYSRQGEGYTF.

The rearrangement links TRBV5-8 to TRBJ1-1; possibly TRBD1 for D (5 bases). Trimming took 5 bases from V and 5 from J, leaving 16 bases between them. The CDR3 has 14 residues. Germline V gene lookup returns CDR1 SGHTS and CDR2 YDEGEE. The CDR3: CASRLRGGRTEAFF. CDR3 nucleotide sequence: TGTGCCAGCAGACTCCGGGGGGGAAGGACTGAAGCTTTCTTT.

This chain links TRBV29-1 with TRBJ2-3, with 8 bases identical to TRBD1. There are 14 residues in the CDR3. CDR1 is SQVTM and CDR2 is ANQGSEA in the germline V gene. V dropped 7 bases and J dropped 4; count of bases not matched to a gene: 10. CDR3 amino acids: CSARTGRGPDTQYF. The CDR3 DNA sequence: TGCAGCGCTCGGACAGGGCGAGGTCCAGATACGCAGTATTTT.

The rearrangement joins TRBV7-8 to TRBJ2-5; D is unclear. Germline values: CDR1 SGHVS, CDR2 FQNEAQ. Between the trimmed V and J ends, which lost 9 bases and 1 base, there was a span of 21 bases. The CDR3 covers 16 residues. The CDR3 DNA reads TGTGCCAGACCCAAAAAAATCACGGACCGCCAAGAGACCCAGTACTTC. Translated, it gives CARPKKITDRQETQYF.

On this clone: This CDR3 is also generated by other DNA sequences in the sample. This chain joins TRBV20-1 and TRBJ1-1; D gene ambiguous. This CDR3 comprises 10 residues. V was trimmed by 2 bases and J by 2 bases, leaving 0 bases between them. The germline V gene has CDR1 DFQATT and CDR2 SNEGSKA (reference sequence). The CDR3 DNA reads TGCAGTGCTAGAAACACTGAAGCTTTCTTT. This translates into CSARNTEAFF.

V and J are TRBV7-2 and TRBJ2-5; 10 bases fit TRBD2. V shed 6 bases and J 4 bases; nucleotides not matched to a gene: 5. There are 14 residues in the CDR3. From germline, CDR1 is SGHTA and CDR2 FQGNSA. The CDR3 region has the DNA TGTGCCAGCAGGCCTACTAGCGGGGCAGAGACCCAGTACTTC. This sequence encodes CASRPTSGAETQYF.

The chain recombines TRBV7-8 with TRBJ2-2; D gene uncertain. V was cut by 1 base and J by 5 bases, with 5 bases left in between. CDR3 length: 13 residues. Germline-derived CDR1 and CDR2 are SGHVS and FQNEAQ. The CDR3 DNA sequence: TGTGCCAGCAGCTTAGGCTGGACCGGGGAGCTGTTTTTT. Residues: CASSLGWTGELFF.

The rearrangement links TRBV7-2 to TRBJ1-3, with TRBD1 as a possible D gene (5 bases). The CDR3 covers 15 residues. CDR1 and CDR2 from the germline V gene are SGHTA and FQGNSA. Deletions cut 3 bases from V and 0 bases from J, with 9 bases between. CDR3 in amino acids: CASSFGASSGNTIYF. The CDR3 DNA follows: TGTGCCAGCAGCTTTGGGGCAAGCTCTGGAAACACCATATATTTT.

The V call is TRBV4-1, the J call TRBJ2-3; D unresolved. The germline gives CDR1 MGHRA, CDR2 YSYEKL. CDR3 length equals 14 residues. The V end lost 1 base, the J end lost 3 bases, and 8 bases lay between the germline ends. CDR3 in amino acids: CASSQGFRTDTQYF. In nucleotides, the CDR3 is TGCGCCAGCAGCCAAGGTTTCCGGACAGATACGCAGTATTTT.